Each of the 7 T cell receptor beta chains below was sequenced from the same sample in a study of cytomegalovirus exposure and HLA in healthy donors. Vbeta (60) and Jbeta (13) primers were used in the PCR. Some clones are missing from TCRdb's copy, which holds only in-frame ones; the method was immunoSEQ multiplex PCR. The top ten hold 5.5% of the sample, which has 70,000 to 95,000 clones, roughly 60% seen once. The sequencing sample was made of PBMCs. The receptor set was obtained from a woman in her twenties or thirties in good health and CMV-seropositive.

The chain links TRBV28 to TRBJ1-1; 7 bases match TRBD1. Trimming took 5 bases from V and 0 from J; bases not matched to a gene: 3. This CDR3 contains 14 residues. Germline CDR1 MDHEN, CDR2 SYDVKM. CDR3 amino acids: CASSRGRMNTEAFF. CDR3 in DNA: TGTGCCAGCAGTAGGGGGCGGATGAACACTGAAGCTTTCTTT.

This clone was detected only a few times. One end of the junction is discordant with germline, which a read error may explain. The chain carries TRBV6-1 and TRBJ2-5; possible D gene TRBD2, 6 bases. CDR1 is MNHNS and CDR2 is SASEGT in the germline V gene. The CDR3 has 15 residues. CDR3 region: CASSEARGAGETQYF. CDR3 nucleotide sequence: TGTGCCAGCAGCGAAGCACGAGGGGCGGGGGAGACCCAGTACTTC.

The chain combines TRBV5-4 with TRBJ1-6; possible D gene TRBD1, 6 bases. The CDR3 runs 14 residues. Germline values: CDR1 SGHNT, CDR2 YYREEE (reference sequence). The V and J ends lost 5 bases and 5 bases respectively, with 11 bases between them. DNA of the CDR3: TGTGCCAGCAGGTTACAGGGAGATAATTCACCCCTCCACTTT. Its translation is CASRLQGDNSPLHF.

J is TRBJ2-5 and V is TRBV28, with 7 bases identical to TRBD2. Germline assignment: CDR1 MDHEN and CDR2 SYDVKM. Trimming removed 1 base from V and 5 bases from J; junction bases left unmatched: 10. The length of the CDR3 is 16 residues. The DNA for the CDR3 is TGTGCCAGCAGTTTATCCGGGAGGACTTTAGGGGAGACCCAGTACTTC. This encodes CASSLSGRTLGETQYF. Full variable domain (remainder filled in from reference TRBV28 and TRBJ2-5): DVKVTQSSRYLVKRTGEKVFLECVQDMDHENMFWYRQDPGLGLRLIYFSYDVKMKEKGDIPEGYSVSREKKERFSLILESASTNQTSMYLCASSLSGRTLGETQYFGPGTRLLVL.

V is TRBV7-9 and J is TRBJ2-2; a possible D gene is TRBD2 (5 bases). The CDR3 runs 18 residues. Germline V lookup: CDR1 SEHNR, CDR2 FQNEAQ (reference sequence). V was clipped by 1 base and J by 0 bases, with 15 bases between them. CDR3 sequence (DNA): TGTGCCAGCAGCTTAGGAGGGCGGCTAGCAGCGAACACCGGGGAGCTGTTTTTT. It codes for CASSLGGRLAANTGELFF.

The CDR3 is CASSHGQPTDTQYF. In nucleotides, the CDR3 is TGCGCCAGCAGCCATGGACAGCCCACAGATACGCAGTATTTT. The chain combines TRBV5-1 with TRBJ2-3; D is possibly TRBD1 (6 bases). This CDR3 has 14 residues. In germline, CDR1 is SGHRS, CDR2 YFSETQ. Trimming left V 4 bases short and J 2 bases short, with 11 bases between. The complete variable domain, with remaining parts taken from reference TRBV5-1 and TRBJ2-3, reads KAGVTQTPRYLIKTRGQQVTLSCSPISGHRSVSWYQQTPGQGLQFLFEYFSETQRNKGNFPGRFSGRQFSNSRSEMNVSTLELGDSALYLCASSHGQPTDTQYFGPGTRLTVL.

The CDR3 DNA sequence: TGTGCTAGTGGTTTGGAACGCAGGCCCCAGCATTTT. Residues: CASGLERRPQHF. The chain employs TRBV12-5 and TRBJ1-5, with D unresolved. The CDR3 is made up of 12 amino acids. Trimming stripped 1 base from V and 9 bases from J, with 7 bases between. Looked up from germline, CDR1 is LGHNT and CDR2 is FRNRAP.